This TCR beta chain originates from a study of cytomegalovirus exposure and HLA in healthy donors. Study-wide points: Reports showed the classifier diagnosing cytomegalovirus status with high specificity and sensitivity. Highly shared sequence variants in one cluster were likely a sequencing artifact.

PCR involved 60 Vbeta and 13 Jbeta primers. TCRdb's table, derived via immunoSEQ multiplex PCR, lists solely in-frame clones and lacks some. The sample contains about 120,000 clones, 65% to 80% of which appear only once. Concerning this clone itself: No antigen is known for it.

In germline, CDR1 is SNHLY, CDR2 FYNNEI. The ends were cut back, 6 bases at V and 1 base at J, with 13 bases in the middle. The CDR3 runs to 14 residues. This sequence originates from a woman aged 40 to 50 in good health and CMV-seropositive. V is TRBV2 and J is TRBJ2-7; perhaps TRBD1 as D (5 bases). The sample taken for sequencing was PBMCs. The CDR3: CASRVADNSYEQYF. The CDR3 bases are TGTGCCAGCAGAGTCGCGGACAATTCCTACGAGCAGTACTTC.